The rows below give T cell receptor beta chains drawn from one sample of a study of OX40 agonist ivuxolimab in advanced cancers. Profiled with immunoSEQ multiplex PCR; TCRdb holds only in-frame clones, not every one. The data hold tens of thousands of clones, with roughly nine tenths observed a single time. The sample consisted of CD4+ or CD8+ T cells sorted from blood, taken in a trial of the OX40 agonist ivuxolimab. The receptors come from an adult with an advanced solid tumor such as melanoma, head and neck, liver or kidney cancer. Each CDR3 is given with its conserved first and last residue. The D gene is left open where the match is weak. Clone size appears in some rows only: once, few, many, or a class for an expanded clone.

- TRBJ2-7 - TRBV7-6 TGTGCCAGCAGCTTAGTAAAAGGACGGAGGATTGGCGAGCAGTACTTC CASSLVKGRRIGEQYF
- TRBJ2-1 - TRBV4-3 TGCGCCAGCAGCCAAGTTGGGTTAGGGCCCACCTACAATGAGCAGTTCTTC CASSQVGLGPTYNEQFF
- TRBJ2-7 - TRBV6-6 TGTGCCAGCAGTTACAGCCAGGGAAGCTCCTACGAGCAGTACTTC CASSYSQGSSYEQYF
TRBD1 TRBJ1-1 - TRBV6-5 TGTGCCAGCAAATACTCCCGGACAGGGAACACTGAAGCTTTCTTT CASKYSRTGNTEAFF
TRBD2 TRBJ2-1 - TRBV4-1 TGCGCCAGCAGCCAAGTGGGTCGGGAGGGGGGTAATGAGCAGTTCTTC CASSQVGREGGNEQFF
- TRBJ2-1 - TRBV11-3 TGTGCCAGCAGCCAAGAGACAGTTGGGTGGCCTGAGCAGTTCTTC CASSQETVGWPEQFF
TRBD1 TRBJ2-7 once TRBV9 TGTGCCAGCAGCGCACAGGGGAGCAACGAGCAGTACTTC CASSAQGSNEQYF
- TRBJ2-1 - TRBV2 TGTGCCAGCAGGGCGCCCCCGACTACATACAATGAGCAGTTCTTC CASRAPPTTYNEQFF
TRBD1 TRBJ2-5 - TRBV4-3 TGCGCCAGCAGCCAATTTGGAATGAGGACAGGGGGCGAGGAAGAGACCCAGTACTTC CASSQFGMRTGGEEETQYF
- TRBJ2-7 large TRBV13 TGTGCCAGCAGCCCCCCGGGGGCTCACTCCTACGAGCAGTACTTC CASSPPGAHSYEQYF
- TRBJ2-7 - TRBV6-6 TGTGCCAGCAGTCCCGTCCGCACCCGGCCTTTCTTGCAGTACTTC CASSPVRTRPFLQYF
- TRBJ2-2 - TRBV7-9 TGTGCCAGCAGCGACCGTAGTAGTTACGGCACCGGGGAGCTGTTTTTT CASSDRSSYGTGELFF
- TRBJ1-1 - TRBV30 TGTGCCTTACAGGATAACACTGAAGCTTTCTTT CALQDNTEAFF
- TRBJ1-1 - TRBV5-6 TGTGCCAGCAGCGATCTGGACGGGCCCGAAGGGAACACTGAAGCTTTCTTT CASSDLDGPEGNTEAFF
- TRBJ2-1 - TRBV19 TGTGCCAGCGGGGGAGTTCTTGGGCTTTACAATGAGCAGTTCTTC CASGGVLGLYNEQFF
- TRBJ1-1 - TRBV5-4 TGTGCCAGCAGCCGGGGGGCCACTGAAGCTTTCTTT CASSRGATEAFF
TRBD2 TRBJ2-7 - TRBV30 TGTGCCTCGGGACTAGCGGGGAGCTACGAGCAGTACTTC CASGLAGSYEQYF
TRBD2 TRBJ2-5 - TRBV5-1 TGCGCCAGCAGCATAGGGACTAGCGGGGCCAACCAAGAGACCCAGTACTTC CASSIGTSGANQETQYF
- TRBJ1-3 - TRBV7-9 TGTGCCAGCAGCCCCGATGTTGTCTCGGGAAACACCATATATTTT CASSPDVVSGNTIYF
- TRBJ2-1 - TRBV5-8 TGTGCCAGCAGCTTGTTCGAGGGGCAGGAGCAGTTCTTC CASSLFEGQEQFF
- TRBJ1-6 - TRBV30 TGTGCCTGGAGCGGGCTCTTGGAAGGGAGGAATTCACCCCTCCACTTT CAWSGLLEGRNSPLHF
TRBD1 TRBJ1-2 - TRBV27 TGTGCCAGCAGTTGGTTTCAGGGGGCAGACGGCTACACCTTC CASSWFQGADGYTF
- TRBJ2-2 - TRBV5-8 TGTGCCAGCAGCCCAATCGGGGGCGGGGAGCTGTTTTTT CASSPIGGGELFF
- TRBJ1-2 many TRBV11-2 TGTGCCAGCAGCTTAGGAGCGGGGTCACGGAGGGACTTC CASSLGAGSRRDF
TRBD1 TRBJ2-2 - TRBV29-1 TGCAGCGTTGAAGTTCTTCAAGGACAGGGGCACTCCGGGGAGCTGTTTTTT CSVEVLQGQGHSGELFF
- TRBJ2-7 - TRBV10-3 TGTGCCATCCGGACGGGACCCTCCTCCTACGAGCAGTACTTC CAIRTGPSSYEQYF
TRBD2 TRBJ2-1 once TRBV7-9 TGTGCCAGCAGCTCGGGACTAGCGGGTGTGGTATACAATGAGCAGTTCTTC CASSSGLAGVVYNEQFF
TRBD1 TRBJ1-4 - TRBV27 TGTGCCAGCAGCGAGGGACAGGGGTATGAAAAACTGTTTTTT CASSEGQGYEKLFF
- TRBJ1-2 few TRBV7-3 TGTGCCAGCAGCTTAGTACAGGGCCCCTCGGCTGGCTACACCTTC CASSLVQGPSAGYTF
- TRBJ1-2 - TRBV6-6 TGTGCCAGCAGTTACTCTGACATGAACTATGGCTACACCTTC CASSYSDMNYGYTF
TRBD1 TRBJ1-2 - TRBV27 TGTGCCAGCAGTTTAGTTTCTGGACAGGTTAACTATGGCTACACCTTC CASSLVSGQVNYGYTF
- TRBJ2-4 - TRBV11-2 TGTGCCAGCAGCTTAGATGCGCGTATCGAAAACATTCAGTACTTC CASSLDARIENIQYF
- TRBJ1-5 - TRBV19 TGTGCCAGTAGTATAGATCTGGCAGATTATCAGCCCCAGCATTTT CASSIDLADYQPQHF
TRBD1 TRBJ2-3 - TRBV27 TGTGCCAGCGACTGGGGACAGGGGGGTTTGAGGACGCAGTATTTT CASDWGQGGLRTQYF
TRBD1 TRBJ2-7 once TRBV27 TGTGCCAGTCGAGCTTGGGGACAGCTTTACGAGCAGTACTTC CASRAWGQLYEQYF
TRBD2 TRBJ2-1 - TRBV5-4 TGTGCCAGCAGCTTGTATTTTCTGTTGGGAGGGAATGAGCAGTTCTTC CASSLYFLLGGNEQFF
- TRBJ1-2 - TRBV6-6 TGTGCCAGCAGTTACGGGCCAGGGGATGTGAATGGCTACACCTTC CASSYGPGDVNGYTF
- TRBJ1-1 - TRBV7-8 TGTGCCAGCAGCTCGACCGAGTGGGTTGGAGCTTTCTTT CASSSTEWVGAFF
- TRBJ2-1 - TRBV6-6 TGTGCCAGCTCCCTAGGGACAAATACCTACAATGAGCAGTTCTTC CASSLGTNTYNEQFF
TRBD1 TRBJ2-7 - TRBV29-1 TGCAGCGTTGTGGGACAGGGTAAGTGCGGGCAGTACTTC CSVVGQGKCGQYF
- TRBJ2-7 - TRBV6-5 TGTGCCAGCAGTTACCGCGAAGGGGTCGAGCAGTACTTC CASSYREGVEQYF
TRBD2 TRBJ2-1 - TRBV19 TGTGCCAGTAGTGTAACCGGGACTAGCGGGGGTATTGAGCAGTTCTTC CASSVTGTSGGIEQFF
TRBD1 TRBJ1-2 - TRBV6-5 TGTGCCAGCAGTTCAGGACAGGGGGGCATCCCAAATGGCTACACCTTC CASSSGQGGIPNGYTF
TRBD2 TRBJ2-1 - TRBV9 TGTGCCAGCAGCGTAGGGACTAGCGGGGACTCCTACAATGAGCAGTTCTTC CASSVGTSGDSYNEQFF